The T cell receptor (beta chain) described here comes from a study of OX40 agonist ivuxolimab in advanced cancers. Regarding the research as a whole: Ivuxolimab was an agonistic, fully human IgG2 monoclonal antibody directed against OX40 (CD134), a costimulatory receptor. Intravenous ivuxolimab was administered to patients every 2 weeks at six dose levels: 0.01, 0.1, 0.3, 1.5, 3 and 10 mg/kg. Patients were allowed to have had prior anti-PD-1, anti-PD-L1 or anti-CTLA-4 therapy, and approximately 40% of the dose-escalation patients had previously received checkpoint inhibitors. Of the approximately 54 dose-escalation patients, hepatocellular carcinoma was present in around 19, melanoma in approximately 15, renal cell carcinoma in 9 and head and neck cancer in 9. Three dose-escalation patients achieved partial responses, one with hepatocellular carcinoma and two with cutaneous melanoma. A male proportion of roughly 80% and a mean age of 60 years, ranging from about 23 to 79, were recorded for the dose-escalation cohort. The paper reports the monotherapy dose-escalation portion (N of about 50 patients) of the phase I ivuxolimab trial. Peripheral TCRbeta sequencing was intended to test whether TCR sequence diversity was altered and clonal T-cell expansion was caused by ivuxolimab. Points the paper makes about the study in general: Low levels of normalized T-cell clonal expansion were also shown by some nonresponding patients. Which antigens the clonally expanded peripheral T cells were specific for was not determined. At doses of 0.1 to 3.0 mg/kg, clonal expansion of both CD4+ and CD8+ blood T cells was observed from baseline to week 6. In partial responders in the 0.1-3.0 mg/kg groups, normalized peripheral clonal expansion was found to be among the lowest, especially among CD8+ T cells. After ivuxolimab, more expanded clones were found on average in CD8+ T cells than in CD4+ T cells.

Genomic DNA was isolated from the sorted cells so that the TCRbeta CDR3 region could be sequenced. The immunoSEQ Assay was used for sequencing of TCRbeta CDR3 regions. As stored in TCRdb, this immuneACCESS dataset retains in-frame rearrangements with V and J assigned. A fraction of the clones does not appear; measured against another copy, unresolved V genes explain less than half of the discrepancy, and the remainder lacks a known reason. The sample yields 55,000 to 85,000 clones; just over 85% were counted once. Around 2.8% of the sample belongs to the ten largest clones. Patients with autoimmune disease history or receiving systemic immunosuppression were excluded from the trial. Peripheral blood for TCR sequencing was collected from all dose cohorts at baseline, on cycle 4 day 1, and on cycle 7 day 1. Samples were obtained from an open-label, multicenter, first-in-human phase I dose-escalation trial of ivuxolimab. Adults with locally advanced or metastatic melanoma, renal cell carcinoma, hepatocellular carcinoma or head and neck squamous cell carcinoma were enrolled in the trial. Before TCR sequencing, CD4+ T cells and CD8+ T cells were sorted from peripheral blood as separate populations.

Per the germline V gene, MRHNA is the CDR1 and SNTAGT is the CDR2. V is pared back by 8 bases and J by 1 base, with 15 bases lying between the germline termini. The cysteine opens and the phenylalanine closes a CDR3 of 15 amino acids. This entry keeps only the CDR3 DNA: 45 bases, framed from base 1. Remarks on this clone: Its antigen is still unknown. The sample holds no much larger clone one base away, and base qualities are not on file.

Here the sequenced sample was CD4+ or CD8+ T cells sorted from blood, taken in a trial of the OX40 agonist ivuxolimab. The rearrangement joined TRBV6-4 to TRBJ1-5; TRBD1 is possibly the D segment (5 matching bases). This TCR came from an adult with an advanced solid tumor such as melanoma, head and neck, liver or kidney cancer. The nucleotide sequence reads TGTGCCAGCGGTCGACAGAGAATGAGCAATCAGCCCCAGCATTTT. Its coded protein is CASGRQRMSNQPQHF.